This T cell receptor beta chain derives from a study of blood T cell repertoires in COVID-19. The overall study: PBMCs, B-cell-depleted T cells, or T cells provided the cDNA or gDNA that made up the material.

V lost 3 bases to trimming and J lost 2 bases, with 16 bases between them. This CDR3 has 16 residues. The germline gives CDR1 KGHSH, CDR2 LQKENI. TCRdb's copy holds only in-frame clones and misses some; the assay was immunoSEQ multiplex PCR. The sample holds 200,000 to 250,000 clones; around 81% are singletons and the top ten take roughly 2.3%. Sequencing input: peripheral blood. V gene TRBV18 combines with J gene TRBJ1-2, with D tentatively TRBD1 (5 bases). This TCR was recovered from a woman aged 60 to 75 with acute or convalescent COVID-19. DNA for the CDR3: TGTGCCAGCTCACCTGCGGAGGGGTTAATGAACTATGGCTACACCTTC. It translates to CASSPAEGLMNYGYTF. The full variable domain, its missing parts supplied by reference TRBV18 and TRBJ1-2, is NAGVMQNPRHLVRRRGQEARLRCSPMKGHSHVYWYRQLPEEGLKFMVYLQKENIIDESGMPKERFSAEFPKEGPSILRIQQVVRGDSAAYFCASSPAEGLMNYGYTFGSGTRLTVV.